Each of the 16 T cell receptor beta chains below was sequenced from the same sample in a study of cytomegalovirus exposure and HLA in healthy donors. Vbeta (60) and Jbeta (13) primers were used in the PCR. Clones were read by immunoSEQ multiplex PCR, and TCRdb kept only the in-frame ones, dropping some. The data show roughly 200,000 clones, around nine tenths seen once. Input material: PBMCs. Receptor source: a woman aged 30 to 39 in good health and CMV-seronegative.

The V and J genes are TRBV6-6 and TRBJ1-2; 9 nucleotides line up with TRBD1. Germline lookup yields CDR1 MNHNY and CDR2 SVGAGI (reference sequence). V shed 3 bases and J 6 bases; nucleotides not matched to a gene: 8. This CDR3 region has 15 residues. Here the CDR3 DNA reads TGTGCCAGCAGTTATGCGGGACAGGGCGGAGATGGCTACACCTTC. Encoded protein: CASSYAGQGGDGYTF.

The J gene is TRBJ1-1, the V gene TRBV5-1; tentative D call: TRBD1 (6 bases). V dropped 1 base and J dropped 6 bases, with 16 bases sitting between them. Germline V gives CDR1 SGHRS, CDR2 YFSETQ. This CDR3 has 15 amino acids. As DNA, the CDR3 is TGCGCCAGCAGCTTGATCCCAGGGGAGCCCGCTGAAGCTTTCTTT. It translates to CASSLIPGEPAEAFF.

V is TRBV12-5 and J is TRBJ2-1; 10 bases align to TRBD2. Germline values: CDR1 LGHNT, CDR2 FRNRAP. The CDR3 runs 15 residues. The V and J ends lost 6 bases and 5 bases, in that order; junction bases with no gene match: 7. The CDR3 DNA sequence: TGTGCTAGTGGCCCTACTAGCGGGGAAAACAATGAGCAGTTCTTC. It encodes CASGPTSGENNEQFF.

The V gene is TRBV5-4, the J gene TRBJ1-1, with 7 bases aligning to TRBD1. J gave up 2 bases and V 3 bases, and 4 bases lay outside the gene matches. Looked up from germline, CDR1 is SGHNT and CDR2 is YYREEE (reference sequence). The CDR3 extends over 14 amino acids. The CDR3 loop reads CASSWGQLNTEAFF. CDR3 DNA sequence: TGTGCCAGCAGCTGGGGACAGCTTAACACTGAAGCTTTCTTT. Combining the CDR3 with reference TRBV5-4 and TRBJ1-1 gives the whole variable domain ETGVTQSPTHLIKTRGQQVTLRCSSQSGHNTVSWYQQALGQGPQFIFQYYREEENGRGNFPPRFSGLQFPNYSSELNVNALELDDSALYLCASSWGQLNTEAFFGQGTRLTVV.

The chain couples TRBV15 to TRBJ2-7; D is perhaps TRBD1 (6 bases). The CDR3 is 17 residues long. The V end was cut by 1 base, the J end by 1 base, with 17 bases between. CDR1 LNHNV and CDR2 YYDKDF come from the germline V gene (reference sequence). CDR3 in DNA: TGTGCCACCAGCAGAGGCTACGGGACACCTTCTTCCTACGAGCAGTACTTC. Its protein product is CATSRGYGTPSSYEQYF.

The gene calls are TRBV5-1 and TRBJ2-7; 7 bases fit TRBD2. Per germline, CDR1 SGHRS and CDR2 YFSETQ. Trimming took 1 base from V and 4 from J; bases not matched to a gene: 5. The CDR3 spans 14 residues. The CDR3 nucleotides read TGCGCCAGCAGCTTGTCCCTAGCGGTTTACGAGCAGTACTTC. Amino acid sequence: CASSLSLAVYEQYF.

The V gene is TRBV6-1, the J gene TRBJ2-1, with TRBD2 matching over 7 bases. The CDR3 has 14 amino acids. V trimming: 1 base; J trimming: 5 bases; junction bases outside the gene matches: 2. CDR1 and CDR2 from the germline V gene are MNHNS and SASEGT. The CDR3 DNA follows: TGTGCCAGCAGTGAAGTCGGGGGGAACAATGAGCAGTTCTTC. Protein: CASSEVGGNNEQFF.

The V and J genes are TRBV29-1 and TRBJ1-2; 7 bases align to TRBD1. V trimming: 2 bases; J trimming: 4 bases; junction bases outside the gene matches: 7. This CDR3 region has 14 residues. Germline V CDR1 and CDR2: SQVTM, ANQGSEA. As DNA, the CDR3 is TGCAGCGTTGAAATAGGGGGCCCTGGCTATGGCTACACCTTC. It yields the protein CSVEIGGPGYGYTF. Full variable domain (missing parts from reference TRBV29-1 and TRBJ1-2): SAVISQKPSRDICQRGTSLTIQCQVDSQVTMMFWYRQQPGQSLTLIATANQGSEATYESGFVIDKFPISRPNLTFSTLTVSNMSPEDSSIYLCSVEIGGPGYGYTFGSGTRLTVV.

This chain uses TRBV28 with TRBJ2-7; TRBD2 matches 11 bases. The length of the CDR3 is 16 residues. V trimming: 3 bases; J trimming: 5 bases; junction bases outside the gene matches: 9. Germline V gene sequence: CDR1 MDHEN, CDR2 SYDVKM. The CDR3 coding sequence is TGTGCCAGCAGTTTGGGGGTAGCGGGGGGGAACAACGAGCAGTACTTC. This translates into CASSLGVAGGNNEQYF.

V and J are TRBV4-1 and TRBJ2-7; no definite D call. This CDR3 has 13 amino acids. Trimming shortened V by 0 bases and J by 4 bases, and 7 bases separated the two germline ends. Germline V lookup: CDR1 MGHRA, CDR2 YSYEKL. This CDR3 is CASSQDIRYEQYF. The CDR3 DNA sequence: TGCGCCAGCAGCCAAGATATCAGATACGAGCAGTACTTC.

The chain uses TRBV18 and TRBJ2-1; TRBD2 matches 10 bases. Germline assignment: CDR1 KGHSH and CDR2 LQKENI. The length of the CDR3 is 19 residues. Trimming removed 3 bases from V and 5 bases from J; junction bases left unmatched: 16. CDR3: CASSPLGSLAGARDNEQFF. The CDR3 nucleotides are TGTGCCAGCTCACCTTTGGGGAGCCTAGCGGGAGCCCGGGACAATGAGCAGTTCTTC.

In regard to this clone: Other DNA sequences in the same sample also yield this CDR3. The chain couples TRBV5-1 to TRBJ2-7, with D uncertain. With 0 bases removed from V and 3 bases from J, the gap between germline ends came to 4 bases. This CDR3 region has 12 residues. CDR1 and CDR2 from the germline V gene are SGHRS and YFSETQ. DNA for the CDR3: TGCGCCAGCAGCTTGGATAACTACGAGCAGTACTTC. Its translation is CASSLDNYEQYF. The full variable domain, with the rest looked up from reference TRBV5-1 and TRBJ2-7, is KAGVTQTPRYLIKTRGQQVTLSCSPISGHRSVSWYQQTPGQGLQFLFEYFSETQRNKGNFPGRFSGRQFSNSRSEMNVSTLELGDSALYLCASSLDNYEQYFGPGTRLTVT.

This chain uses TRBV6-5 with TRBJ2-1, with 9 bases that match TRBD2. Looked up from germline, CDR1 is MNHEY and CDR2 is SVGAGI. J gave up 5 bases and V 4 bases, and 6 bases lay outside the gene matches. The CDR3 is 15 residues long. Written as DNA, the CDR3 is TGTGCCAGCAGTTCGGGGCTAGCGGGGCACAATGAGCAGTTCTTC. Its protein product is CASSSGLAGHNEQFF.

The rearrangement uses TRBV7-8 and TRBJ2-1; D gene ambiguous. V was shortened by 3 bases and J by 3 bases, with 3 bases between the two germline ends. The CDR3 covers 12 residues. Germline V gene sequence: CDR1 SGHVS, CDR2 FQNEAQ. CDR3 coding DNA: TGTGCCAGCAGCTTTAACTACAATGAGCAGTTCTTC. It encodes CASSFNYNEQFF.

CDR3 bases: TGTGCCAGCAGCCAAGCCCCACAGGGGGCCGTGAATCAGCCCCAGCATTTT. This codes for CASSQAPQGAVNQPQHF. The chain couples TRBV14 to TRBJ1-5, with TRBD1 identical over 9 bases. Trimming at V came to 1 base and at J to 4 bases, leaving 8 bases not matched to a gene. Germline assignment: CDR1 SGHDN and CDR2 FVKESK. The length of the CDR3 is 17 residues.

The chain uses TRBV5-1 and TRBJ2-6, with D perhaps TRBD1 (6 bases). Germline lookup yields CDR1 SGHRS and CDR2 YFSETQ. The CDR3 runs 16 residues. V gave up 2 bases and J gave up 1 base, with 10 bases separating them. The CDR3 spells CASSLNGQSGANVLTF. The CDR3 nucleotides are TGCGCCAGCAGCTTAAATGGACAGTCTGGGGCCAACGTCCTGACTTTC.